The 27 T cell receptor beta chains below were found in one sample sequenced in a study of identifying expanded T cells in peripheral blood (dated by TCRdb to the late 2010s). The receptor library was made with the immunoSEQ multiplex PCR assay. TCRdb limited this immuneACCESS table to in-frame rearrangements with V and J called. A share of clones is missing; checked studies link under half to unresolved V genes, and the rest is unexplained. The sample table records about 91,000 clones; around 88% of these occur just once. Clones ranked in the top ten supply about 4% of the sample. The sample taken for sequencing was blood. Receptor source: a person aged 18-69 years in good health.

DNA for the CDR3: TGTGCCAGCAGCGTCAGCGGGAGTTTGTCCTACGAGCAGTACTTC. Translating gives CASSVSGSLSYEQYF. The chain recombines TRBV9 with TRBJ2-7; 8 positions agree with TRBD2. V was clipped by 2 bases and J by 1 base; unmatched bases: 5. CDR3 size: 15 residues. Germline V gene lookup returns CDR1 SGDLS and CDR2 YYNGEE.

The chain joins TRBV6-4 to TRBJ2-1; 8 bases agree with TRBD2. CDR1 is MRHNA, CDR2 SNTAGT, per germline. Trimming took 2 bases from V and 6 from J; bases not matched to a gene: 6. The CDR3 is 15 amino acids. CDR3 in DNA: TGTGCCAGCAGTGACGGGGACGGGACTAGCAATGAGCAGTTCTTC. Its protein is CASSDGDGTSNEQFF.

The chain uses TRBV5-1 and TRBJ2-7; D may be TRBD1 (6 bases). CDR3 length equals 15 residues. The germline V and J ends were trimmed by 4 bases and 2 bases, with 16 bases remaining between them. Per germline, CDR1 SGHRS and CDR2 YFSETQ. The CDR3 protein is CASSVGVGQPYEQYF. The CDR3 DNA reads TGCGCCAGCAGCGTGGGGGTAGGACAGCCCTACGAGCAGTACTTC.

This chain uses TRBV7-9 with TRBJ2-5; D possibly matches TRBD1 or TRBD2 (5 bases each). This CDR3 region has 12 residues. V was cut by 5 bases and J by 7 bases, with 11 bases left in between. Looked up from germline, CDR1 is SEHNR and CDR2 is FQNEAQ (reference sequence). CDR3: CASSRERGTQYF. CDR3 nucleotide sequence: TGTGCCAGCAGCCGTGAGAGGGGGACCCAGTACTTC.

The V call is TRBV9, the J call TRBJ2-1; TRBD1 matches 12 bases. This CDR3 spans 16 amino acids. Germline trimming cut 3 bases from V and 7 bases from J; bases unmatched to any gene: 8. CDR1 and CDR2 (germline): SGDLS, YYNGEE. CDR3 coding DNA: TGTGCCAGCAGCGCTACCGGGACAGGGGGCTTAAATGAGCAGTTCTTC. This sequence encodes CASSATGTGGLNEQFF.

This chain links TRBV11-2 with TRBJ2-5; maybe TRBD2 (6 bases). V was trimmed by 6 bases and J by 7 bases, leaving 12 bases between them. The CDR3 loop spans 12 amino acids. Germline V lookup: CDR1 SGHAT, CDR2 FQNNGV. DNA of the CDR3: TGTGCCAGCAGGTCCGTGGGGGGGACCCAGTACTTC. The encoded protein is CASRSVGGTQYF.

With respect to this clone: Other DNA sequences in this specimen translate into the identical CDR3. The chain couples TRBV7-2 to TRBJ2-7; 7 positions match TRBD1. This CDR3 is 14 amino acids long. J lost 4 bases, V lost 5 bases, and 8 bases had no gene match. CDR1 and CDR2 from the germline V gene are SGHTA and FQGNSA. CDR3 coding DNA: TGTGCCAGCAGCCCTCGACAGGGTCCGTACGAGCAGTACTTC. Residues: CASSPRQGPYEQYF.

This chain uses TRBV27 with TRBJ2-7, with D tentatively TRBD2 (7 bases). This CDR3 spans 15 amino acids. Trimming took 1 base from V and 0 from J, leaving 10 bases between them. Per the germline V gene, CDR1 is MNHEY and CDR2 is SMNVEV (reference sequence). Here the CDR3 DNA reads TGTGCCAGCAGTTTATTTGGGGGGGCCTCCTACGAGCAGTACTTC. It translates to CASSLFGGASYEQYF.

This chain joins TRBV14 and TRBJ2-3, with no clear D. The CDR3 is made up of 13 amino acids. CDR1 and CDR2 (germline): SGHDN, FVKESK. Deletions cut 0 bases from V and 10 bases from J, with 11 bases between. The CDR3 coding sequence is TGTGCCAGCAGCCAAGAGGCTAGGATCGCGCAGTATTTT. This encodes CASSQEARIAQYF.

Comments on this clone: The same CDR3 also results from other DNA sequences found in this sample. The chain links TRBV4-2 to TRBJ1-2, with TRBD1 as a possible D gene (6 bases). V shed 1 base and J shed 8 bases, with 8 bases lying between them. Germline values: CDR1 LGHNA, CDR2 YNFKEQ. The CDR3 loop spans 12 amino acids. The CDR3 nucleotides read TGTGCCAGCAGCCAAGGTGGGGGCGGCTACACCTTC. Translated: CASSQGGGGYTF.

This rearrangement joins TRBV9 to TRBJ2-1; 7 bases map to TRBD1. V lost 4 bases and J lost 3; bases outside the gene matches: 7. Germline-derived CDR1 and CDR2 are SGDLS and YYNGEE. The CDR3 length is 15 residues. The CDR3 protein is CASSPGTVFYNEQFF. CDR3 bases: TGTGCCAGCAGCCCCGGGACAGTTTTCTACAATGAGCAGTTCTTC.

This sequence joins TRBV28 and TRBJ2-7; no definite D call. CDR1 and CDR2 (germline): MDHEN, SYDVKM. The CDR3 loop spans 12 amino acids. Trimming took 3 bases from V and 3 from J, leaving 6 bases between them. CDR3 loop: CASSLYNYEQYF. The CDR3 coding sequence is TGTGCCAGCAGTTTGTACAACTACGAGCAGTACTTC.

This clone was found once. This chain uses TRBV7-2 with TRBJ1-1; 8 positions match TRBD1. The CDR3 covers 13 residues. From germline, CDR1 is SGHTA and CDR2 FQGNSA. V dropped 2 bases and J dropped 7; count of bases not matched to a gene: 3. The chain's CDR3 is CASSLSGGSEAFF. CDR3 sequence (DNA): TGTGCCAGCAGCTTATCAGGGGGCAGTGAAGCTTTCTTT. Using reference TRBV7-2 and TRBJ1-1 for the parts outside the CDR3, the full variable domain is GAGVSQSPSNKVTEKGKDVELRCDPISGHTALYWYRQSLGQGLEFLIYFQGNSAPDKSGLPSDRFSAERTGGSVSTLTIQRTQQEDSAVYLCASSLSGGSEAFFGQGTRLTVV.

The chain combines TRBV2 with TRBJ2-7, with D possibly TRBD2 on 5 matching bases. The V gene's germline CDR1 is SNHLY and CDR2 FYNNEI. The CDR3 runs to 13 residues. V lost 8 bases, J lost 1 base, and 12 bases lay in between. The CDR3 loop is CASGSSRSYEQYF. CDR3 nucleotide sequence: TGTGCCAGCGGGAGTTCACGGTCCTACGAGCAGTACTTC.

The rearrangement joins TRBV5-1 to TRBJ2-7, with 12 bases fitting TRBD1. This CDR3 contains 14 residues. Germline CDR1 reads SGHRS; CDR2 reads YFSETQ. Trimming at V came to 4 bases and at J to 5 bases, leaving 4 bases not matched to a gene. CDR3 bases: TGCGCCAGCAGCGGGGGACAGGGGGCCGACGAGCAGTACTTC. Its translation: CASSGGQGADEQYF.

This clone is a singleton in its sample. The chain is built from TRBV28 and TRBJ2-7; tentative D call: TRBD2 (5 bases). In germline, CDR1 is MDHEN, CDR2 SYDVKM. V lost 1 base and J 4 bases, leaving 14 bases between the germline ends. The CDR3 spans 15 residues. The CDR3, as DNA: TGTGCCAGCAGTTTATTCGGGGTATCCAGATACGAGCAGTACTTC. Translating it yields CASSLFGVSRYEQYF.

This clone was observed a handful of times. The rearrangement links TRBV7-3 to TRBJ2-3; 8 bases are shared with TRBD2. Germline loops: CDR1 SGHTA, CDR2 FQGTGA. The CDR3 covers 15 residues. Losses at the gene ends were 3 bases for V and 0 bases for J; bases not matched to a gene: 2. Written as DNA, the CDR3 is TGTGCCAGCAGCTTGGGACTAGTGAGCACAGATACGCAGTATTTT. The encoded protein is CASSLGLVSTDTQYF.

J is TRBJ2-3 and V is TRBV11-2; TRBD2 matches 7 bases. The CDR3 spans 16 residues. Trimming took 4 bases from V and 3 from J; bases not matched to a gene: 10. Germline assignment: CDR1 SGHAT and CDR2 FQNNGV. CDR3 sequence (DNA): TGTGCCAGCAGCTCCGGGCGGCGGGGGATAACAGATACGCAGTATTTT. It yields the protein CASSSGRRGITDTQYF.

The genes are TRBV18 and TRBJ2-1; 12 nucleotides agree with TRBD2. The CDR3 totals 16 residues. J lost 7 bases, V lost 6 bases, and 10 bases had no gene match. Germline loops: CDR1 KGHSH, CDR2 LQKENI. This CDR3 is CASSPSSGRAGNEQFF. The DNA of the CDR3 is TGTGCCAGCTCGCCTTCTAGCGGGAGGGCCGGAAATGAGCAGTTCTTC.

This chain links TRBV6-6 with TRBJ1-6; TRBD1 aligns across 7 bases. With V trimmed by 0 bases and J by 6 bases, 2 bases remained unmatched. There are 15 residues in the CDR3. The germline V gene has CDR1 MNHNY and CDR2 SVGAGI (reference sequence). The CDR3 loop reads CASSYSKGANSPLHF. The CDR3 region has the DNA TGTGCCAGCAGTTACTCGAAGGGGGCTAATTCACCCCTCCACTTT.

This chain connects TRBV19 to TRBJ2-6; D not certain. The V gene lost 4 bases and the J gene lost 4 bases, with 14 bases spanning the gap. This CDR3 contains 16 residues. Germline V CDR1 and CDR2: LNHDA, SQIVND (reference sequence). CDR3 DNA: TGTGCCAGTAGTACCCGTACGACGCGAGGGGCCAACGTCCTGACTTTC. Amino acid sequence: CASSTRTTRGANVLTF.

The chain combines TRBV7-2 with TRBJ2-5, with 7 bases fitting TRBD2. The CDR3 is made up of 15 amino acids. V trimming: 1 base; J trimming: 5 bases; junction bases outside the gene matches: 7. Germline CDR1 reads SGHTA; CDR2 reads FQGNSA. CDR3 DNA sequence: TGTGCCAGCAGCTTAGTCGGGCCCGGGAGGGAGACCCAGTACTTC. This sequence encodes CASSLVGPGRETQYF.

The rearrangement joins TRBV27 to TRBJ1-3; D gene unclear. Germline CDR1 and CDR2: MNHEY and SMNVEV (reference sequence). This CDR3 comprises 13 residues. V was shortened by 9 bases and J by 8 bases, with 17 bases between the two germline ends. CDR3 nucleotides: TGTGCCAGTCGAGGATCCCTGGCAGACACCATATATTTT. Protein product: CASRGSLADTIYF.

This chain uses TRBV28 with TRBJ1-4; 10 bases align to TRBD1. The CDR3 extends over 16 amino acids. Looked up from germline, CDR1 is MDHEN and CDR2 is SYDVKM. V lost 5 bases to trimming and J lost 2 bases; unmatched junction nucleotides: 5. The CDR3 bases are TGTGCCAGCAGTCCGACAGGGGGCGCGACTAATGAAAAACTGTTTTTT. Translating it yields CASSPTGGATNEKLFF.

V is TRBV6-1 and J is TRBJ1-2; D is undetermined. This CDR3 is built from 12 residues. From germline, CDR1 is MNHNS and CDR2 SASEGT. The V gene lost 2 bases and the J gene lost 6 bases, with 7 bases spanning the gap. CDR3 nucleotides: TGTGCCAGCAGTGAAAATCGGCATGGCTACACCTTC. Its protein product is CASSENRHGYTF.

The chain combines TRBV9 with TRBJ1-1, with D perhaps matching TRBD1 (5 bases). The CDR3 length is 13 residues. Germline CDR1 is SGDLS and CDR2 is YYNGEE. V gave up 0 bases and J gave up 10 bases, with 13 bases separating them. The CDR3 here is CASSVDARGLAFF. CDR3 nucleotide sequence: TGTGCCAGCAGCGTAGATGCGCGGGGCTTAGCTTTCTTT.

Only one count was recorded for this clone. This sequence joins TRBV9 and TRBJ2-2, with TRBD2 matching over 11 bases. The CDR3 has 17 residues. Germline V CDR1 and CDR2: SGDLS, YYNGEE. With 0 bases clipped from V and 0 bases from J, the junction kept 1 base outside the gene matches. The CDR3 coding sequence is TGTGCCAGCAGCGTAGGACTAGCGGGGACGAACACCGGGGAGCTGTTTTTT. The encoded protein is CASSVGLAGTNTGELFF.